These 8 T cell receptor beta chains came from one sample sequenced in a study of glioma-infiltrating T cells after dendritic cell vaccination. Sequencing was performed with immunoSEQ multiplex PCR; in TCRdb, only in-frame clones are kept and a portion is missing. Of 85,000 or so clones listed, around 85% are singletons. Regarding time point: after dendritic cell vaccination, including at tumor progression/relapse. The specimen comprised blood, sampled after dendritic cell vaccination. Receptor source: a human donor with glioblastoma.

This chain links TRBV11-2 with TRBJ2-2, with 8 bases fitting TRBD1. The germline V gene has CDR1 SGHAT and CDR2 FQNNGV. The V segment lost 6 bases and the J segment 1 base; nucleotides outside the gene matches: 4. The CDR3 is 15 amino acids. The chain's CDR3 is CASRPTGVNTGELFF. The CDR3 nucleotides are TGTGCCAGCAGGCCGACAGGGGTGAACACCGGGGAGCTGTTTTTT.

This clone was seen a few times. The chain joins TRBV11-3 to TRBJ2-1, with a possible D match to TRBD2 (7 bases). CDR3 size: 15 residues. V dropped 5 bases and J dropped 2 bases, with 13 bases sitting between them. Germline V CDR1 and CDR2: SGHNT, YENEEA. CDR3 region: CASSTGTTAYNEQFF. Here the CDR3 DNA reads TGTGCCAGCAGCACAGGGACTACCGCCTACAATGAGCAGTTCTTC. Drawing the rest from reference TRBV11-3 and TRBJ2-1, the complete variable domain is EAGVVQSPRYKIIEKKQPVAFWCNPISGHNTLYWYLQNLGQGPELLIRYENEEAVDDSQLPKDRFSAERLKGVDSTLKIQPAELGDSAVYLCASSTGTTAYNEQFFGPGTRLTVL.

V usage is TRBV7-2 and J usage is TRBJ2-2; D gene unclear. V was pared by 1 base and J by 0 bases, with 6 bases between. The CDR3 length is 15 residues. In germline, CDR1 is SGHTA, CDR2 FQGNSA. The CDR3 here is CASSLVSANTGELFF. The CDR3 DNA sequence: TGTGCCAGCAGCTTAGTCAGCGCGAACACCGGGGAGCTGTTTTTT. Variable domain in full (rest from reference TRBV7-2 and TRBJ2-2): GAGVSQSPSNKVTEKGKDVELRCDPISGHTALYWYRQSLGQGLEFLIYFQGNSAPDKSGLPSDRFSAERTGGSVSTLTIQRTQQEDSAVYLCASSLVSANTGELFFGEGSRLTVL.

This chain joins TRBV7-2 and TRBJ2-7; perhaps TRBD2 as D (8 bases). The CDR3 consists of 16 residues. CDR1 and CDR2 from the germline V gene are SGHTA and FQGNSA. V was clipped by 5 bases and J by 2 bases, with 19 bases between them. The CDR3 spells CASSPGGGTVAYEQYF. In nucleotides, the CDR3 is TGTGCCAGCAGCCCCGGGGGGGGGACAGTGGCCTACGAGCAGTACTTC.

V is TRBV5-5 and J is TRBJ2-2; 8 nucleotides agree with TRBD1. Germline loops: CDR1 SGHKS, CDR2 YYEKEE (reference sequence). CDR3 length: 15 residues. The junction had 6 bases not matched to a gene; V was cut back by 4 bases and J by 4 bases. In nucleotides, the CDR3 is TGTGCCAGCAGCCAGGGACAGGTCGGCACCGGGGAGCTGTTTTTT. This encodes CASSQGQVGTGELFF. Full variable domain (rest looked up from reference TRBV5-5 and TRBJ2-2): DAGVTQSPTHLIKTRGQQVTLRCSPISGHKSVSWYQQVLGQGPQFIFQYYEKEERGRGNFPDRFSARQFPNYSSELNVNALLLGDSALYLCASSQGQVGTGELFFGEGSRLTVL.

The gene calls are TRBV7-8 and TRBJ1-2; D gene ambiguous. Trimming pared 1 base from V and 0 bases from J, leaving 9 bases between. The CDR3 spans 15 residues. CDR1 SGHVS and CDR2 FQNEAQ come from the germline V gene. As DNA, the CDR3 is TGTGCCAGCAGCTTAGTGGCGGCAGCTAACTATGGCTACACCTTC. It translates to CASSLVAAANYGYTF.

The V gene is TRBV9, the J gene TRBJ1-4; possibly TRBD1 for D (5 bases). The CDR3 spans 14 residues. V shed 3 bases and J shed 13 bases, with 19 bases lying between them. From germline, CDR1 is SGDLS and CDR2 YYNGEE. The CDR3 loop is CASSASGGVGGLFF. The CDR3 coding sequence is TGTGCCAGCAGCGCTTCCGGGGGAGTAGGAGGACTGTTTTTT.

This chain connects TRBV5-1 to TRBJ1-1, with D unclear. Germline CDR1 reads SGHRS; CDR2 reads YFSETQ. Trimming removed 4 bases from V and 0 bases from J, with 13 bases in between. The CDR3 consists of 15 residues. The CDR3 DNA reads as TGCGCCAGCAGCGCTGCACTAGTCATGAACACTGAAGCTTTCTTT. Its protein product is CASSAALVMNTEAFF.